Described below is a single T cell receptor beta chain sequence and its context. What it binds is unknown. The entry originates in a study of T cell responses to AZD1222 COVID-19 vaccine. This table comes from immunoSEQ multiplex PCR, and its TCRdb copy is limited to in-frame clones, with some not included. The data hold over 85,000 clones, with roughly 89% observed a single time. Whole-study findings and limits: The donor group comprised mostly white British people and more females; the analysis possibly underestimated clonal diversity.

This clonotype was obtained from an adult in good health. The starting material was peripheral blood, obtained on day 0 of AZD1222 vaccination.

The CDR3 sequence is CASSTDRAGELFF. The CDR3 coding sequence is TGTGCCAGCAGCACAGACAGGGCCGGGGAGCTGTTTTTT. The rearrangement uses TRBV21-1 and TRBJ2-2; the DNA was not compared with TRBD1, the D call given in the table. TRBV21-1 is an annotated pseudogene. The length of the CDR3 is 13 residues.